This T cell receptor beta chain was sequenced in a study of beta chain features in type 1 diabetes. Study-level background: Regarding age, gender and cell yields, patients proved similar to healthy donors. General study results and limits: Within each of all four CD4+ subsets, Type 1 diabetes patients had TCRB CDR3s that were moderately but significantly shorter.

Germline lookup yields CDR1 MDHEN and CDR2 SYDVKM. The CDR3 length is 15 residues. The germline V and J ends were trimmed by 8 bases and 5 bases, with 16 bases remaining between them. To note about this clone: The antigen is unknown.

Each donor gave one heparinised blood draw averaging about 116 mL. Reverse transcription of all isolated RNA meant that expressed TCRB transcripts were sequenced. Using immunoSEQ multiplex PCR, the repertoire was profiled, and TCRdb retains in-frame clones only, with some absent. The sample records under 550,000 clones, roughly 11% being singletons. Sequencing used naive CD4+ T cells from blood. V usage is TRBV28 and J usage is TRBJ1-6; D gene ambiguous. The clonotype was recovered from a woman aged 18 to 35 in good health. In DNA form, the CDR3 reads TGTGCCAGCCTCCCTGTGGGGAGAGATAATTCACCCCTCCACTTT. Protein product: CASLPVGRDNSPLHF.